The rows below give T cell receptor beta chains drawn from one sample of a study of control samples from healthy donors and cancer patients. The table came from immunoSEQ multiplex PCR; TCRdb's copy has only in-frame clones and leaves some out. The profile shows fewer than 120,000 clones, 70% to 90% of them singletons. The sample was PBMCs. The receptors derive from a woman aged 55-70 years with lung cancer. Each CDR3 is given with its conserved first and last residue. The D gene is left open where the match is weak. The size field is filled for only some rows; it gives once, few, many or a size class.

TRBV19	.	.	13	TRBJ1-5	TGTGCCAGTAGCAACAGGGCGTATCAGCCCCAGCATTTT	CASSNRAYQPQHF
TRBV18	.	.	15	TRBJ1-5	TGTGCCAGCTCACCGGGACCGCCCCTGAATCAGCCCCAGCATTTT	CASSPGPPLNQPQHF
TRBV11-2	.	few	15	TRBJ1-3	TGTGCCAGCACCTTGGGACTGCTCTCTGGAAACACCATATATTTT	CASTLGLLSGNTIYF
TRBV20-1	.	.	11	TRBJ1-5	TGCAGTGCTCCCCGGGGAGGGGCCCAGCATTTT	CSAPRGGAQHF
TRBV7-2	TRBD1	many	15	TRBJ1-5	TGTGCCAGCAGCTTACATCAGGGGGCAGGACAGCCCCAGCATTTT	CASSLHQGAGQPQHF
TRBV6-6	.	.	15	TRBJ1-5	TGTGCCAGCAGCCCCGTAGGGGCAGGGAATCAGCCCCAGCATTTT	CASSPVGAGNQPQHF
TRBV18	.	.	15	TRBJ2-2	TGTGCCAGCTCACCCAGTTGGGGGCCGGCCGGGGAGCTGTTTTTT	CASSPSWGPAGELFF
TRBV5-4	.	.	15	TRBJ2-5	TGTGCCAGCAGCTTGCCCCGGACAGAGCAAGAGACCCAGTACTTC	CASSLPRTEQETQYF
TRBV5-1	TRBD1	.	15	TRBJ1-5	TGCGCCAGCAGCGCCGAGGGACAGATGGCTCAGCCCCAGCATTTT	CASSAEGQMAQPQHF
TRBV9	TRBD1	.	14	TRBJ2-5	TGTGCCAGCAGCGTAACAGGGGTCAAAGAGACCCAGTACTTC	CASSVTGVKETQYF
TRBV4-1	TRBD1	.	15	TRBJ2-4	TGCGCCAGCAGCCGGACAGGATTAGCCAAAAACATTCAGTACTTC	CASSRTGLAKNIQYF
TRBV24-1	TRBD2	.	17	TRBJ2-1	TGTGCCACCAGTGATTTTGGACTAGCGGGAGTAGACAATGAGCAGTTCTTC	CATSDFGLAGVDNEQFF
TRBV28	.	.	10	TRBJ1-3	TGCATGTCCTCTGGAAACACCATATATTTT	CMSSGNTIYF
TRBV12-5	.	.	15	TRBJ2-1	TGTGCTAGTGGTTCCCCCCTCGAACCATACAATGAGCAGTTCTTC	CASGSPLEPYNEQFF
TRBV19	TRBD1	.	19	TRBJ2-7	TGTGCCAGTAGTCCGAACCGACAGGGGGCCGCTACGATCCCCTACGAGCAGTACTTC	CASSPNRQGAATIPYEQYF
TRBV6-1	TRBD1	.	16	TRBJ1-5	TGTGCCAGCAGTGGGCTAGGGACAGGAGGGAATCAGCCCCAGCATTTT	CASSGLGTGGNQPQHF
TRBV30	TRBD1	.	15	TRBJ1-3	TGTGCCTGGAGTGGAGGAGGGGGCGCCGGAAACACCATATATTTT	CAWSGGGGAGNTIYF